The 22 T cell receptor beta chains listed next were all sequenced from one sample in a study of blood T cell repertoires in COVID-19. Profiled with immunoSEQ multiplex PCR; TCRdb holds only in-frame clones, not every one. This table holds hundreds of thousands of clones, around nine tenths found once. The source material was PBMCs or T cells enriched from blood (not recorded which). The receptor source for this set is a man aged 55 to 69 who had recovered from COVID-19.

The chain recombines TRBV28 with TRBJ1-3; no definite D call. The germline V gene encodes CDR1 MDHEN and CDR2 SYDVKM. Deletions cut 8 bases from V and 1 base from J, with 9 bases between. The CDR3 extends over 13 amino acids. Written as DNA, the CDR3 is TGTGCCAGCCACACAGTATCTGGAAACACCATATATTTT. Translating it yields CASHTVSGNTIYF. Combining the CDR3 with reference TRBV28 and TRBJ1-3 gives the whole variable domain DVKVTQSSRYLVKRTGEKVFLECVQDMDHENMFWYRQDPGLGLRLIYFSYDVKMKEKGDIPEGYSVSREKKERFSLILESASTNQTSMYLCASHTVSGNTIYFGEGSWLTVV.

The chain has TRBV7-2 and TRBJ2-7; TRBD1 agrees at 7 bases. Losses at the gene ends were 5 bases for V and 3 bases for J; bases not matched to a gene: 7. The CDR3 has 14 amino acids. Germline CDR1 is SGHTA and CDR2 is FQGNSA. CDR3 sequence reads: CASSARGQFYEQYF. The CDR3 region has the DNA TGTGCCAGCAGCGCCCGGGGACAGTTCTACGAGCAGTACTTC.

The genes are TRBV24-1 and TRBJ1-5; perhaps TRBD1 as D (5 bases). This CDR3 spans 13 amino acids. The V gene lost 4 bases and the J gene lost 11 bases, with 14 bases spanning the gap. The V gene's germline CDR1 is KGHDR and CDR2 SFDVKD. The CDR3 DNA sequence: TGTGCCACCAGTGAGGGCTGGGGGGGGACCCAGCATTTT. Translated, it gives CATSEGWGGTQHF.

The V call is TRBV6-5, the J call TRBJ1-3; D uncertain. The V gene lost 2 bases and the J gene lost 1 base, with 6 bases spanning the gap. This CDR3 has 14 residues. The germline V gene has CDR1 MNHEY and CDR2 SVGAGI. The CDR3: CASSYKQSGNTIYF. The DNA of the CDR3 is TGTGCCAGCAGTTACAAACAGTCTGGAAACACCATATATTTT.

This chain links TRBV5-1 with TRBJ2-1, with D tentatively TRBD2 (5 bases). There are 15 residues in the CDR3. The germline CDR1 and CDR2 sequences are SGHRS and YFSETQ. Trimming pared 6 bases from V and 4 bases from J, leaving 17 bases between. The CDR3 reads CASTGRGDIYNEQFF. The CDR3 DNA reads TGCGCCAGCACGGGCCGGGGAGATATATACAATGAGCAGTTCTTC.

The chain combines TRBV28 with TRBJ1-5; no reliable D call. The CDR3 has 13 residues. With 10 bases removed from V and 6 bases from J, the gap between germline ends came to 16 bases. Germline V gene lookup returns CDR1 MDHEN and CDR2 SYDVKM. The CDR3 coding sequence is TGTGCCACCATCGCCTCGGCAGGTCAGCCCCAGCATTTT. Its protein product is CATIASAGQPQHF.

V and J are TRBV19 and TRBJ1-2, with 7 bases that match TRBD1. CDR3 length: 12 amino acids. Germline lookup yields CDR1 LNHDA and CDR2 SQIVND (reference sequence). Germline trimming cut 5 bases from V and 5 bases from J; bases unmatched to any gene: 2. The CDR3 region is CASSEQGYGYTF. CDR3 nucleotide sequence: TGTGCCAGTAGTGAACAGGGGTATGGCTACACCTTC.

The rearrangement links TRBV10-3 to TRBJ2-7; TRBD2 is a possible D gene (6 bases). Germline CDR1 is ENHRY and CDR2 is SYGVKD. The germline V and J ends were trimmed by 6 bases and 0 bases, with 12 bases remaining between them. The length of the CDR3 is 14 residues. The CDR3: CAIRTGTVSYEQYF. The CDR3 coding sequence is TGTGCCATCAGGACCGGGACTGTCTCCTACGAGCAGTACTTC.

The chain couples TRBV11-2 to TRBJ2-2; 12 bases agree with TRBD2. V dropped 0 bases and J dropped 6; count of bases not matched to a gene: 11. The CDR3 is made up of 19 amino acids. Germline V gene sequence: CDR1 SGHAT, CDR2 FQNNGV. As DNA, the CDR3 is TGTGCCAGCAGCTTAGAGCGGCTAGCGGGAGGGCCCCTCGCCGGGGAGCTGTTTTTT. It is translated as CASSLERLAGGPLAGELFF.

Remarks on this clone: The same CDR3 arises from other DNA sequences in this sample as well. The V call is TRBV5-1, the J call TRBJ2-7; the match to TRBD2 covers 10 bases. CDR1 is SGHRS, CDR2 YFSETQ, per germline. Trimming at V came to 2 bases and at J to 2 bases, leaving 1 base not matched to a gene. This CDR3 contains 14 residues. Here the CDR3 DNA reads TGCGCCAGCAGCTTCACTAGCGGGACCTACGAGCAGTACTTC. Translation gives CASSFTSGTYEQYF.

The chain couples TRBV7-2 to TRBJ1-6, with 8 positions matching TRBD1. Germline V gene sequence: CDR1 SGHTA, CDR2 FQGNSA. V was pared by 3 bases and J by 10 bases, with 8 bases of the junction left unmatched. CDR3 length equals 15 residues. This chain's CDR3 is CASSFAGQGGSPLHF. CDR3 bases: TGTGCCAGCAGCTTCGCAGGACAGGGAGGATCACCCCTCCACTTT.

J is TRBJ1-2 and V is TRBV29-1; D uncertain. CDR1 is SQVTM, CDR2 ANQGSEA, per germline. V lost 3 bases, J lost 0 bases, and 11 bases lay in between. The CDR3 contains 14 residues. The CDR3 sequence is CSVEAPEANYGYTF. The CDR3 DNA reads TGCAGCGTTGAGGCCCCTGAAGCTAACTATGGCTACACCTTC.

The V call is TRBV28, the J call TRBJ1-2; tentatively, D is TRBD1 (6 bases). This CDR3 spans 14 amino acids. V lost 6 bases to trimming and J lost 6 bases, with 17 bases between them. Germline V gene data show CDR1 as MDHEN and CDR2 as SYDVKM. CDR3 nucleotide sequence: TGTGCCAGCAGCAGTCCGGGACAAGGAGATGGCTACACCTTC. Its translation is CASSSPGQGDGYTF.

The chain carries TRBV9 and TRBJ2-2; TRBD2 agrees at 8 bases. With 3 bases clipped from V and 2 bases from J, the junction kept 6 bases outside the gene matches. The CDR3 is made up of 16 amino acids. From germline, CDR1 is SGDLS and CDR2 YYNGEE. CDR3 bases: TGTGCCAGCAGCGGCCCCGGGACTAGTAACACCGGGGAGCTGTTTTTT. As protein: CASSGPGTSNTGELFF.

This chain joins TRBV18 and TRBJ1-2; a weak D match, TRBD1 (5 bases). The CDR3 has 15 amino acids. V dropped 3 bases and J dropped 6 bases, with 17 bases sitting between them. Germline CDR1 KGHSH, CDR2 LQKENI. The CDR3 DNA is TGTGCCAGCTCACCCCCTGGCCGGGGGTGGGATGGCTACACCTTC. Its protein product is CASSPPGRGWDGYTF.

J is TRBJ1-4 and V is TRBV7-9, with 9 bases aligning to TRBD1. CDR1 is SEHNR, CDR2 FQNEAQ, per germline (reference sequence). J gave up 8 bases and V 5 bases, and 6 bases lay outside the gene matches. The CDR3 sequence is 14 residues long. The CDR3 region is CASSVGQGREKLFF. The CDR3 coding sequence is TGTGCCAGCAGCGTTGGACAGGGGAGGGAAAAACTGTTTTTT.

The chain is built from TRBV12-5 and TRBJ2-1; tentative D call: TRBD2 (6 bases). This CDR3 is built from 15 residues. The V end lost 4 bases, the J end lost 0 bases, and 10 bases lay between the germline ends. Looked up from germline, CDR1 is LGHNT and CDR2 is FRNRAP. DNA of the CDR3: TGTGCTAGTGGTTCTGGGGGGAGCTCCTACAATGAGCAGTTCTTC. This gives the protein CASGSGGSSYNEQFF.

V usage is TRBV24-1 and J usage is TRBJ2-1; D perhaps matches TRBD2 (5 bases). The CDR3 covers 17 residues. Germline V gives CDR1 KGHDR, CDR2 SFDVKD. Trimming removed 3 bases from V and 0 bases from J, with 14 bases in between. The CDR3 spells CATSDPTNGDSYNEQFF. The CDR3 bases are TGTGCCACCAGTGATCCTACTAACGGGGACTCCTACAATGAGCAGTTCTTC.

The chain combines TRBV7-3 with TRBJ2-5, with D possibly being TRBD2 (6 bases). Germline CDR1 SGHTA, CDR2 FQGTGA. This CDR3 region has 14 residues. V lost 2 bases, J lost 2 bases, and 9 bases lay in between. The CDR3 DNA reads TGTGCCAGCAGCTTATGGGGGAGGCAAGAGACCCAGTACTTC. Translating it yields CASSLWGRQETQYF.

To note about this clone: Germline is not matched at one junction end, which may reflect a read error. The J gene is TRBJ2-5, the V gene TRBV2; 9 nucleotides match TRBD2. The V gene's germline CDR1 is SNHLY and CDR2 FYNNEI. The CDR3 contains 13 residues. The CDR3 nucleotides are TGTGCCAGCAGGGAAGCGGGAGGAGAGACCCAGTACTTC. It specifies CASREAGGETQYF. The variable domain in full, completed from reference TRBV2 and TRBJ2-5, reads EPEVTQTPSHQVTQMGQEVILRCVPISNHLYFYWYRQILGQKVEFLVSFYNNEISEKSEIFDDQFSVERPDGSNFTLKIRSTKLEDSAMYFCASREAGGETQYFGPGTRLLVL.

The J gene is TRBJ2-7, the V gene TRBV6-5, with D possibly TRBD2 on 7 matching bases. The CDR3 sequence is 15 residues long. The germline gives CDR1 MNHEY, CDR2 SVGAGI. The ends were cut back, 6 bases at V and 1 base at J, with 16 bases in the middle. The CDR3 nucleotides read TGTGCCAGCAGACCCGAGAAGGGGGGGTCCTACGAGCAGTACTTC. It codes for CASRPEKGGSYEQYF.

This clone was seen more than once but under ten times. The chain employs TRBV6-9 and TRBJ2-5; 8 nucleotides line up with TRBD1. This CDR3 comprises 15 residues. Germline V gene lookup returns CDR1 MNHGY and CDR2 SVAAGI. Trimming took 7 bases from V and 3 from J; bases not matched to a gene: 10. As DNA, the CDR3 is TGTGCCAGCACCAAAAGGACAGGGAACGAAGAGACCCAGTACTTC. It translates to CASTKRTGNEETQYF.